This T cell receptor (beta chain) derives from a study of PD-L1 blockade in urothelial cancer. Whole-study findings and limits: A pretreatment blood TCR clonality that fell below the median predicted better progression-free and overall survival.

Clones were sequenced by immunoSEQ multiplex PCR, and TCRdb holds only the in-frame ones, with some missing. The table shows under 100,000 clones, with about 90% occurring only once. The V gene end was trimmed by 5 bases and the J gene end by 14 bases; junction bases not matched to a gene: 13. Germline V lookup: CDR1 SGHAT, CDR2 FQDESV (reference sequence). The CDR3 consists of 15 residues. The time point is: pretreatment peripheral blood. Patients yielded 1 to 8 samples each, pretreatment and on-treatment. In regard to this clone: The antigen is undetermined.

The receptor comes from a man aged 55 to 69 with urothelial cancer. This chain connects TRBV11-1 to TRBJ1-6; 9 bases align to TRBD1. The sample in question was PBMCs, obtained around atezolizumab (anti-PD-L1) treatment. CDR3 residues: CASSSRDRAKLTLHF. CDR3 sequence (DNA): TGTGCCAGCAGCAGCCGGGACAGGGCTAAGTTGACCCTCCACTTT. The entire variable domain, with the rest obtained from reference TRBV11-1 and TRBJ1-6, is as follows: EAEVAQSPRYKITEKSQAVAFWCDPISGHATLYWYRQILGQGPELLVQFQDESVVDDSQLPKDRFSAERLKGVDSTLKIQPAELGDSAMYLCASSSRDRAKLTLHFGNGTRLTVT.